This T cell receptor (beta chain) was sequenced for a study of response to subunit inactivated influenza vaccine. Study observations and caveats: The authors offered the suggestion that each seasonal influenza vaccination recruits few new T cells.

This clonotype has just a few counts. Its cognate antigen is unknown. This CDR3 region has 16 residues. Per the germline V gene, CDR1 is LNHNV and CDR2 is YYDKDF (reference sequence). Losses at the gene ends were 3 bases for V and 5 bases for J; bases not matched to a gene: 10. TCRdb used MiXCR to reprocess the RT-PCR reads, holding one entry per CDR3 protein. The sample shows approximately 490,000 distinct CDR3 sequences, approximately 7.7% of them seen only once. This specimen consisted of PBMCs from blood, obtained 23 months after vaccination. The sequence derives from a man aged 50-75 years who received an inactivated influenza vaccine. This chain connects TRBV15 to TRBJ2-5; TRBD1 matches 9 bases. The CDR3 bases are TGTGCCACCAGCAGGGGACTCTGGGACAGGGACGAGACCCAGTACTTC. Residues: CATSRGLWDRDETQYF.